The rows below give T cell receptor beta chains drawn from one sample of a study of monozygotic twins with inflammatory bowel disease. One entry per CDR3 protein, without DNA, is what TCRdb gives after re-calling the 5' RACE reads. Its clone listing holds approximately 300,000 distinct CDR3 sequences. The source material was blood. The receptors were gathered from a human donor with ulcerative colitis or Crohn's disease, or a healthy co-twin of an affected twin (not recorded which). CDR3s include the opening cysteine and the closing phenylalanine or tryptophan.

>TRBJ2-7|TRBV6-1
CASRSGQGGSYEQYF
>TRBJ1-1|TRBV30
CAWSRTGTLLNTEAFF
>TRBJ1-5|TRBV3-1
CASSQGQGKQPQHF
>TRBJ2-7|TRBV9
CASSPAGASYEQYF
>TRBJ2-5|TRBV24-1
CATSPGTGFQETQYF
>TRBJ2-3|TRBV20-1
CSATGTRFTDTQYF
>TRBJ2-1|TRBV11-2
CASSLQGGGRPPSYNEQFF
>TRBJ1-2|TRBV7-7
CASSIRTGAGANYGYTF
>TRBJ2-1|TRBV3-1
CASSPSGMRSNNEQFF
>TRBJ1-6|TRBV3-1
CASSQGKGGSPLHF
>TRBJ2-4|TRBV6-2/TRBV6-3
CASNQRAGGAKNIQYF
>TRBJ1-6|TRBV7-2
CASSLVQTNNSPLHF
>TRBJ2-3|TRBV4-3
CASSQVGGQGRADTQYF
>TRBJ1-5|TRBV27
CARPLQNQPQHF
>TRBJ2-1|TRBV10-2
CASSEHRGAGAGRNNEQFF
>TRBJ1-1|TRBV10-2
CASSEYPTGAAFF
>TRBJ2-7|TRBV5-6
CASSLRDREYEQYF
>TRBJ1-5|TRBV5-1
CASSLEGLSNQPQHF
>TRBJ2-7|TRBV7-2
CASSPRSVGGYEQYF
>TRBJ2-6|TRBV9
CASSVAGANVLTF
>TRBJ2-1|TRBV7-8
CASSVGGGDEQFF
>TRBJ2-3|TRBV18
CASSPEGLNSTDTQYF
>TRBJ1-2|TRBV5-5
CASSLKFDSYGYTF
>TRBJ2-4|TRBV6-1
CASSPRGDKNIQYF
>TRBJ1-2|TRBV28
CASSLKYGYTF
>TRBJ2-2|TRBV7-9
CASSTLLWGMDTGELFF
>TRBJ2-7|TRBV6-1
CASVAGQGYYEQYF
>TRBJ1-1|TRBV7-2
CASSSDRDRKAFF
>TRBJ2-3|TRBV7-3
CASSLTSGGSTDTQYF
>TRBJ1-1|TRBV19
CASSATLLNTEAFF
>TRBJ2-7|TRBV7-9
CASSDYRDRTYEQYF
>TRBJ1-3|TRBV20-1
CSAAPRGNSGNTIYF
>TRBJ1-2|TRBV7-9
CASSSRGGYTF
>TRBJ1-1|TRBV29-1
CSGRRDTSTEAFF
>TRBJ1-2|TRBV24-1
CATSEGDLDGYTF
>TRBJ2-1|TRBV7-9
CASSLARMNEQFF
>TRBJ1-5|TRBV29-1
CSVVGGNNQPQHF
>TRBJ2-7|TRBV20-1
CSAGPGTYEQYF
>TRBJ2-1|TRBV2
CASSVKREGRGEQFF
>TRBJ2-3|TRBV12-3/TRBV12-4
CASSLSRGTDTQYF
>TRBJ2-1|TRBV6-2/TRBV6-3
CASSPPGTGNNEQFF
>TRBJ2-4|TRBV7-9
CASSSPTGGGGKNIQYF
>TRBJ2-4|TRBV18
CASSPGQGTDIQYF
>TRBJ1-5|TRBV5-1
CASRRDLGDNQPQHF
>TRBJ1-1|TRBV7-8
CASSSQPGHRRTEAFF
>TRBJ2-1|TRBV11-3
CASSPLAGNYNEQFF
>TRBJ1-5|TRBV27
CASSQTGTEINQPQHF
>TRBJ2-4|TRBV7-2
CASSLSRQGLAKNIQYF
>TRBJ2-1|TRBV28
CASSSLIGGEGYYNEQFF
>TRBJ2-7|TRBV13
CASSLAKEQYF
>TRBJ2-7|TRBV29-1
CSVRGQGSSYEQYF
>TRBJ2-7|TRBV12-3/TRBV12-4
CASSLVGGYEQYF
>TRBJ1-6|TRBV25-1
CASSPTSYSPLHF
>TRBJ2-3|TRBV29-1
CSFRDRARVTQYF
>TRBJ1-2|TRBV28
CASSRSNYGYTF